This TCR beta chain was documented in a study of response to subunit inactivated influenza vaccine. Germline assignment: CDR1 MDHEN and CDR2 SYDVKM. The CDR3 has 14 amino acids. V lost 5 bases, J lost 3 bases, and 11 bases lay in between. TCRdb ran MiXCR on the RT-PCR reads and lists one entry per CDR3 protein. This sample has some 200,000 distinct CDR3 sequences, with about 12% found just once. The same sample was also studied in work on T cells expressing NK-cell markers. This second report adds: In generating TCR beta cDNA, 5'RACE template switching with UMIs was used. Out of eight donors sequenced, seven tested HCMV-seropositive and the remaining one seronegative. Each of six donors carried dominant NKG2C+ clonotypes accounting for about 1.0-7.0% of CD8+ T cells. In four donors, these clonotypes also led the CD3+CD56-NKG2C+ fraction.

Sequenced material: CD8+ T cells sorted from PBMCs, taken roughly 12 days after vaccination. The V and J genes are TRBV28 and TRBJ1-5, with no clear D. This clonotype was sampled from a man aged 45-65 years who received an inactivated influenza vaccine. The CDR3 nucleotides read TGTGCCAGCAGTCCCGATGGAGTCAATCAGCCCCAGCATTTT. Residues: CASSPDGVNQPQHF.